This T cell receptor (beta chain) was profiled in a study of T cell repertoires in cytomegalovirus infection. About the study: From public TCR beta signatures came an indication of both CMV infection and matching HLA type. Regarding the study as a whole: CMV-specific HLA-C-restricted TCR beta clonotypes dominated the ex vivo response. Cumulated frequencies of public TCR beta families served to identify carriers of CMV plus the relevant HLA.

One entry per CDR3 protein results from TCRdb running MiXCR on the reads. The table has under 850,000 distinct CDR3 sequences, roughly 35% seen once; the top ten hold roughly 2.9%. Notes on this clonotype: Antigen: not known. The junction departs from germline at one end; a sequencing error may be responsible.

CDR3 size: 17 residues. The TCR sequence derives from a human donor in good health (CMV status not recorded). Some clones in this sample may be carry-over from other donors' samples. This chain links TRBV5-3 with TRBJ1-1; 12 bases are shared with TRBD1. TRBV5-3 is an ORF; its function is uncertain. The specimen sequenced was PBMCs. The DNA for the CDR3 is TGTGCCAGCAGCTCAAGGGACAGGGGGCGTTGGTTCACTGAAGCTTTCTTT. Residues: CASSSRDRGRWFTEAFF.